Below, 5 T cell receptor beta chains from the same sample are listed, as sequenced in a study of T cell therapy after organ transplantation. The antigens these receptors bind are not known. The table came from immunoSEQ multiplex PCR; TCRdb's copy has only in-frame clones and leaves some out. The sample lists 40,000 to 60,000 clones, approximately 94% occurring once. The sample was CD8+ T cells from blood, taken before autologous CMV-specific T cell therapy. All receptors come from a human patient who had received a solid organ transplant and had CMV disease.

The chain combines TRBV11-2 with TRBJ1-1; no reliable D call. This CDR3 is 15 amino acids long. Trimming shortened V by 1 base and J by 4 bases, and 13 bases separated the two germline ends. Germline-derived CDR1 and CDR2 are SGHAT and FQNNGV. The CDR3 is CASSLVGSPFTEAFF. The CDR3 DNA sequence: TGTGCCAGCAGCTTAGTAGGTTCCCCTTTCACTGAAGCTTTCTTT.

This clone appeared once. V and J are TRBV27 and TRBJ1-1; 7 positions match TRBD1. The CDR3 loop spans 14 amino acids. Looked up from germline, CDR1 is MNHEY and CDR2 is SMNVEV (reference sequence). V shed 2 bases and J 1 base; nucleotides not matched to a gene: 1. Here the CDR3 reads CASSLAGGNTEAFF. Here the CDR3 DNA reads TGTGCCAGCAGTTTAGCAGGGGGGAACACTGAAGCTTTCTTT.

The V and J genes are TRBV4-1 and TRBJ2-1; no reliable D call. V lost 1 base, J lost 7 bases, and 5 bases lay in between. Germline loops: CDR1 MGHRA, CDR2 YSYEKL. The CDR3 runs 12 residues. Here the CDR3 reads CASSQGWNEQFF. DNA of the CDR3: TGCGCCAGCAGCCAAGGGTGGAATGAGCAGTTCTTC.

V usage is TRBV6-5 and J usage is TRBJ2-3, with 7 bases that match TRBD2. The germline CDR1 and CDR2 sequences are MNHEY and SVGAGI. The CDR3 totals 15 residues. The J segment lost 3 bases and the V segment lost 0 bases, leaving 3 bases of the junction unmatched. CDR3 coding DNA: TGTGCCAGCAGTTACTCGCCCGGGGGGACAGATACGCAGTATTTT. It specifies CASSYSPGGTDTQYF.

The chain employs TRBV10-3 and TRBJ1-2; 8 positions agree with TRBD1. The CDR3 sequence is 16 residues long. The J segment lost 3 bases and the V segment lost 2 bases, leaving 8 bases of the junction unmatched. The germline V gene has CDR1 ENHRY and CDR2 SYGVKD. CDR3 DNA sequence: TGTGCCATCAGTGAGGGACAGGGTTCAGGGGACTATGGCTACACCTTC. It encodes CAISEGQGSGDYGYTF.